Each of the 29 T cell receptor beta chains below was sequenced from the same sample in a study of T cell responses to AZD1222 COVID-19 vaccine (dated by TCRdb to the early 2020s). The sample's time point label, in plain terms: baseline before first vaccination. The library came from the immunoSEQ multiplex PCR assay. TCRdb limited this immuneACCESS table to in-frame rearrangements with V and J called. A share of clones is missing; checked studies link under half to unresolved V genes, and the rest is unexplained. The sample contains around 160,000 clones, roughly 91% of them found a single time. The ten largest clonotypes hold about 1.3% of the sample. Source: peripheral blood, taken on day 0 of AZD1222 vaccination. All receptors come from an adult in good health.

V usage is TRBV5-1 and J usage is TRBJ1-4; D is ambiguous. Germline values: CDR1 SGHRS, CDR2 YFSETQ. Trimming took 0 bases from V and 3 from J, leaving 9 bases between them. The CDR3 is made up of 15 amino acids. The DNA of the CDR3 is TGCGCCAGCAGCTTGGTTGCGAAGTCTAATGAAAAACTGTTTTTT. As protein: CASSLVAKSNEKLFF.

The CDR3 is CASSGDSGNTIYF. The CDR3 DNA reads as TGTGCCAGTAGTGGTGACTCTGGAAACACCATATATTTT. The chain links TRBV28 to TRBJ1-3; no clear D gene. CDR3 length: 13 residues. The ends were cut back, 9 bases at V and 0 bases at J, with 9 bases in the middle. The germline CDR1 and CDR2 sequences are MDHEN and SYDVKM.

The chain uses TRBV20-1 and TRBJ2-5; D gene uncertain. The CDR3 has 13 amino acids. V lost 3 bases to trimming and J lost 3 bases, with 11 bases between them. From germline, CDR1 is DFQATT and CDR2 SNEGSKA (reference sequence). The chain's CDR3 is CSASRRGEETQYF. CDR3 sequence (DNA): TGCAGTGCTAGTAGGCGAGGAGAAGAGACCCAGTACTTC.

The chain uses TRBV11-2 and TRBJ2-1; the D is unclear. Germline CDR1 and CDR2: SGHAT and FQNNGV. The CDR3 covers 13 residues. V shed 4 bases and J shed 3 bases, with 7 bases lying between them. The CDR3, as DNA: TGTGCCAGCAGCTCCCCTTTCTACAATGAGCAGTTCTTC. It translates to CASSSPFYNEQFF.

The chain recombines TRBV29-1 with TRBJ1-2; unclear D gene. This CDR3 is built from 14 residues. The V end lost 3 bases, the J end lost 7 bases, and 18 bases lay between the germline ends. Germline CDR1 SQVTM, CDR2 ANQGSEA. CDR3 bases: TGCAGCGTTGAGCGGCTAGCGGGGATCGGTGGCTACACCTTC. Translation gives CSVERLAGIGGYTF.

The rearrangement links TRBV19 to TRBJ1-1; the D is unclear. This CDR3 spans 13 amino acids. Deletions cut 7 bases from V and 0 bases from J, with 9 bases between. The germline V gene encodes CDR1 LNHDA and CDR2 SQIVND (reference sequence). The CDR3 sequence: CASNIGVNTEAFF. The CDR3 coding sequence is TGTGCCAGTAATATCGGTGTGAACACTGAAGCTTTCTTT.

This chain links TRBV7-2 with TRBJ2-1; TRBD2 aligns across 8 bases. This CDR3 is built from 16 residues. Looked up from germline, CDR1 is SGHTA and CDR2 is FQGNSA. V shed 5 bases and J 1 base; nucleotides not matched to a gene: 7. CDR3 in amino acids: CASSLTSGTSYNEQFF. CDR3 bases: TGTGCCAGCAGCCTAACTAGCGGCACATCCTACAATGAGCAGTTCTTC.

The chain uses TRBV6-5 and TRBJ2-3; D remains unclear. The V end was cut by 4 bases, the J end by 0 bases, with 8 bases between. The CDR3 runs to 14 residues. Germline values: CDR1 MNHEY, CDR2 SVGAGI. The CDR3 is CASSFGRSTDTQYF. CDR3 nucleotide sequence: TGTGCCAGCAGTTTCGGCCGGAGCACAGATACGCAGTATTTT.

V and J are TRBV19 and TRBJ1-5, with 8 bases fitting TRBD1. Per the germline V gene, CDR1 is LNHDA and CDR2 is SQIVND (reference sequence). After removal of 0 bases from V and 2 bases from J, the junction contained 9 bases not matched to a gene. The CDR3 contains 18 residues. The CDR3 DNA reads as TGTGCCAGTAGTATAGACCGGGGGCAGGGGGCAGGCAATCAGCCCCAGCATTTT. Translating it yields CASSIDRGQGAGNQPQHF.

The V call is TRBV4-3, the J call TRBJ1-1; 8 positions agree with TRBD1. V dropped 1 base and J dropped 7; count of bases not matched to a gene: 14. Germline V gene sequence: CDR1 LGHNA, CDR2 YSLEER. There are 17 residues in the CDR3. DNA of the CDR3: TGCGCCAGCAGCCAAGTTGTAAAGATGGACAGGGTGCTTGAAGCTTTCTTT. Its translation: CASSQVVKMDRVLEAFF.

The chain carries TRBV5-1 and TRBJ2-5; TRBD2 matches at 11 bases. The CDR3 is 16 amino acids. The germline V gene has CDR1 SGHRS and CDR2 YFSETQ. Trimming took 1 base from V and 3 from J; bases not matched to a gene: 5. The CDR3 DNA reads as TGCGCCAGCAGCTTGATTAGTAGCGGGGGGGAAGAGACCCAGTACTTC. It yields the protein CASSLISSGGEETQYF.

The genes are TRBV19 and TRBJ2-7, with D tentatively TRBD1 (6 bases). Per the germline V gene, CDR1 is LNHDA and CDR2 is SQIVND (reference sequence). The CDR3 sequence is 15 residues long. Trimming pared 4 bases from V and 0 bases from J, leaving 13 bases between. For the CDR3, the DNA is TGTGCCAGTAGTAGGACAGACTCCCCCTCCTACGAGCAGTACTTC. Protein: CASSRTDSPSYEQYF.

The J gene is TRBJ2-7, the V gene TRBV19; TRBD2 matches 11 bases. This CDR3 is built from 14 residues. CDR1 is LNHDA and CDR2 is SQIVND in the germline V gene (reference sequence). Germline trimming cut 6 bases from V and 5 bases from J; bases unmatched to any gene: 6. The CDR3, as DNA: TGTGCCAGTAGCCTCACTAGCGGGAGAAACGAGCAGTACTTC. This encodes CASSLTSGRNEQYF.

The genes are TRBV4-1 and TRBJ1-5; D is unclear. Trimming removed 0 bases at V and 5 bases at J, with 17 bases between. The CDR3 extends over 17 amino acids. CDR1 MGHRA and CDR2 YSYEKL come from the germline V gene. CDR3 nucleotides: TGCGCCAGCAGCCAAGATTCCGGACGGGGTGGTCATCAGCCCCAGCATTTT. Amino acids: CASSQDSGRGGHQPQHF.

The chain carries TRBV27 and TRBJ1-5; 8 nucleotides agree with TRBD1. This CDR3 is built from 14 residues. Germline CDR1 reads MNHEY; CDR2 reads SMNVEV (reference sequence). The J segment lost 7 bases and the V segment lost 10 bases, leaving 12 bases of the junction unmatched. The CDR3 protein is CATSVAGGRQPQHF. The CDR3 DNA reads TGTGCCACTTCTGTCGCAGGGGGCCGGCAGCCCCAGCATTTT.

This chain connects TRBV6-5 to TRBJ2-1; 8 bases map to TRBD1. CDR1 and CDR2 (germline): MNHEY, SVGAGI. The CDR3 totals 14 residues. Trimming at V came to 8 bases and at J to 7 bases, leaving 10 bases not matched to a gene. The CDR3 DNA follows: TGTGCCAGCTGGGACAGGACTCCCCCTAATGAGCAGTTCTTC. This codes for CASWDRTPPNEQFF.

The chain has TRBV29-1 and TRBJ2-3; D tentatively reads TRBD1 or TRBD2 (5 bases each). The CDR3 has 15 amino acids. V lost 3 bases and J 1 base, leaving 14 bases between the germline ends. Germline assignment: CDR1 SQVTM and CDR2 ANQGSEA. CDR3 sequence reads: CSVDARERGTDTQYF. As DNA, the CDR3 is TGCAGCGTTGACGCCAGGGAGAGAGGCACAGATACGCAGTATTTT.

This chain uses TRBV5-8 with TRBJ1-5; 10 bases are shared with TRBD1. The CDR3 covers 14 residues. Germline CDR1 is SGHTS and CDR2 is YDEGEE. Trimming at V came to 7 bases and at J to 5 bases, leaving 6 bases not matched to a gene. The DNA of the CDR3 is TGTGCCAGCGCCGAGGACAGGGGGGATCAGCCCCAGCATTTT. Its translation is CASAEDRGDQPQHF. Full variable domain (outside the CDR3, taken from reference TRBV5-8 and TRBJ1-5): EAGVTQSPTHLIKTRGQQATLRCSPISGHTSVYWYQQALGLGLQFLLWYDEGEERNRGNFPPRFSGRQFPNYSSELNVNALELEDSALYLCASAEDRGDQPQHFGDGTRLSIL.

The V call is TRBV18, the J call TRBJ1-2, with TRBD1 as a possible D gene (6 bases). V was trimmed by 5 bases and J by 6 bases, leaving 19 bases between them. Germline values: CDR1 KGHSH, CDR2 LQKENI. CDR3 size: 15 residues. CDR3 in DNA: TGTGCCAGCTCAACAATACAGGGAGAGGGCGATGGCTACACCTTC. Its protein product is CASSTIQGEGDGYTF.

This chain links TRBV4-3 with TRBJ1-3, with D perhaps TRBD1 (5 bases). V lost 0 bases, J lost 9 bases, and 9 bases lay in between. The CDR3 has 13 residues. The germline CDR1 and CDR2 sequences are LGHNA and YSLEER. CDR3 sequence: CASSQEGGPTIYF. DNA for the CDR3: TGCGCCAGCAGCCAAGAGGGGGGTCCCACCATATATTTT.

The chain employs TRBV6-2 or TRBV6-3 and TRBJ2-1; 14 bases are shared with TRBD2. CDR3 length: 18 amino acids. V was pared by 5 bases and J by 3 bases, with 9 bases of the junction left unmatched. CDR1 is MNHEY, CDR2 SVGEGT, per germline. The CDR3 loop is CASSPLGLAGDHYNEQFF. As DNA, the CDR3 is TGTGCCAGCAGTCCACTGGGACTAGCGGGAGACCACTACAATGAGCAGTTCTTC.

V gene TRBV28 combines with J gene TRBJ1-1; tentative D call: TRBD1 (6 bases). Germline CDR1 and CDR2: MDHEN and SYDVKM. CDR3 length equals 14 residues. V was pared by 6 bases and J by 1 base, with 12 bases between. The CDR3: CASSSPGQNTEAFF. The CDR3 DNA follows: TGTGCCAGCAGCTCACCGGGACAGAACACTGAAGCTTTCTTT. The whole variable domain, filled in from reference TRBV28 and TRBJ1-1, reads DVKVTQSSRYLVKRTGEKVFLECVQDMDHENMFWYRQDPGLGLRLIYFSYDVKMKEKGDIPEGYSVSREKKERFSLILESASTNQTSMYLCASSSPGQNTEAFFGQGTRLTVV.

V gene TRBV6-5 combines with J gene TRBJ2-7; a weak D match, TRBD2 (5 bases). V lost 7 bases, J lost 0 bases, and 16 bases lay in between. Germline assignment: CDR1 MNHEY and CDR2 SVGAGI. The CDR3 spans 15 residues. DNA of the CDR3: TGTGCCAGCAACTCCCCCCGAAGCGGCTCCTACGAGCAGTACTTC. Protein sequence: CASNSPRSGSYEQYF.

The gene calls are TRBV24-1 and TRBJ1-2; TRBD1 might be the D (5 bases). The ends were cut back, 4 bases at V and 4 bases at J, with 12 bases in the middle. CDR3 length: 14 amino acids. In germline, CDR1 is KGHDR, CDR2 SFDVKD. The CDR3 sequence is CATSDPTAFYGYTF. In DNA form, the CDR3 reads TGTGCCACCAGTGACCCGACAGCTTTCTATGGCTACACCTTC.

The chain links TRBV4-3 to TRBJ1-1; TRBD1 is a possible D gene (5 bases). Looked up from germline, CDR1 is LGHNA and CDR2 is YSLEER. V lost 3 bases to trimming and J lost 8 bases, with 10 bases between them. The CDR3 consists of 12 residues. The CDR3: CASSQPGREAFF. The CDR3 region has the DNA TGCGCCAGCAGCCAGCCGGGGCGCGAAGCTTTCTTT.

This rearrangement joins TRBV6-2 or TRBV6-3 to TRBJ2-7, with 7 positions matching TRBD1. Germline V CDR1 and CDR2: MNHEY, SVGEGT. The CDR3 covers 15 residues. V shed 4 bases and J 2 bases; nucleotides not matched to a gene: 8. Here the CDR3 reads CASSSNRDRAYEQYF. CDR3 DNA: TGTGCCAGCAGTTCAAATCGGGACAGAGCCTACGAGCAGTACTTC.

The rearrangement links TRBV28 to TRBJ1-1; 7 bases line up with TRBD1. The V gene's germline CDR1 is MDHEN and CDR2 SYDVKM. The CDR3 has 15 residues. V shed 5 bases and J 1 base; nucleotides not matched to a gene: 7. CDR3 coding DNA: TGTGCCAGCAGTCTATACAGGGGCTCGAACACTGAAGCTTTCTTT. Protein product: CASSLYRGSNTEAFF.

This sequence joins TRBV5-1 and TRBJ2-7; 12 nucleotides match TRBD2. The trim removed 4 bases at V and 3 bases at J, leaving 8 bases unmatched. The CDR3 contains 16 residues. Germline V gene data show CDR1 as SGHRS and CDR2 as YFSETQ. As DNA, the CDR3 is TGCGCCAGCAGCCATACATTACTAGCGGGAGGCTACGAGCAGTACTTC. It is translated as CASSHTLLAGGYEQYF. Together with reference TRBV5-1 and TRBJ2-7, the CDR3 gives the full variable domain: KAGVTQTPRYLIKTRGQQVTLSCSPISGHRSVSWYQQTPGQGLQFLFEYFSETQRNKGNFPGRFSGRQFSNSRSEMNVSTLELGDSALYLCASSHTLLAGGYEQYFGPGTRLTVT.

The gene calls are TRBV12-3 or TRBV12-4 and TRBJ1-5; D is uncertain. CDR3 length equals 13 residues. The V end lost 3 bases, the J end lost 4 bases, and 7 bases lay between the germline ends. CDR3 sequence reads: CASSFRVNQPQHF. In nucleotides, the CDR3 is TGTGCCAGCAGTTTTCGGGTTAATCAGCCCCAGCATTTT.